This TCR beta chain was sequenced in a study of vaccination effects on CD4 cells after COVID-19. With regard to this clone: Its antigen is not known.

There are 13 residues in the CDR3. V shed 0 bases and J shed 7 bases, with 6 bases lying between them. The V gene's germline CDR1 is KGHSH and CDR2 LQKENI. Using viral peptide pools, the ViraFEST assay grew out antigen-specific CD4+ T cells prior to sequencing. An approximately ten-day culture period preceded the isolation of CD4+ T cells. Participants got two doses of BNT162b2 or mRNA-1273 vaccine. Cultures used about 2 million PBMC per well, approximately 9.6 IU/ml IL-2 and approximately 10 ug/ml peptides. Produced via immunoSEQ multiplex PCR; TCRdb's table is partial and in-frame only. This sample has roughly 46,000 clones; under 85% occur once, and the top ten carry about 15%.

This chain connects TRBV18 to TRBJ1-4; tentatively, D is TRBD1 (5 bases). The TCR comes from a human donor who received a COVID-19 vaccine. Here the sequenced sample was CD4+ T cells from PBMCs cultured with HCoV-OC43 spike peptides, taken after COVID-19 vaccination. Subset defined: HCoV-OC43 spike overlapping peptide pool stimulation. The CDR3 DNA reads TGTGCCAGCTCACCACCGAGGGGTGAAAAACTGTTTTTT. It encodes CASSPPRGEKLFF.